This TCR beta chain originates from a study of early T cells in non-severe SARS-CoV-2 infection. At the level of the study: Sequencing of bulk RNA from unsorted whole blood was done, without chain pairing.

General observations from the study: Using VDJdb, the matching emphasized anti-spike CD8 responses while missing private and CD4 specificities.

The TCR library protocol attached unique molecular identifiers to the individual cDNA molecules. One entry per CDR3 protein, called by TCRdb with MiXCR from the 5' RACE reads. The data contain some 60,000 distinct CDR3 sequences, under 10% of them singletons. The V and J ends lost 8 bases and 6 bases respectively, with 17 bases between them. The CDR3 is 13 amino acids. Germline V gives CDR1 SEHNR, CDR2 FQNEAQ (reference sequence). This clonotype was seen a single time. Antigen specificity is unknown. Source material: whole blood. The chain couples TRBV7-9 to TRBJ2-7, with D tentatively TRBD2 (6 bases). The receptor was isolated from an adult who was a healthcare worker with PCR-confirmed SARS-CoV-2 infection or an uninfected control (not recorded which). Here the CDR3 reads CASGTLAGGEQYF. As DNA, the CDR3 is TGTGCCAGCGGGACTTTGGCGGGCGGCGAGCAGTACTTC.